The rows below give T cell receptor beta chains drawn from one sample of a study of control samples from healthy donors and cancer patients. Produced via immunoSEQ multiplex PCR; TCRdb's table is partial and in-frame only. The top ten hold 8% of the sample, which has about 96,000 clones, just over 90% seen once. The source material was blood. The receptors were sampled from a man aged 18 to 29 in good health. Each CDR3 is given with its conserved first and last residue. The order of the fields is CDR3 protein, CDR3 DNA, D gene, V gene, clone size, J gene. A D gene is named only where the DNA matches it firmly. Rows give clone size only sometimes, using once, few, many, or a class for an expanded clone.

CDR3: CASSQDARDFAGNTIYF; DNA: TGCGCCAGCAGCCAAGATGCCAGGGATTTCGCTGGAAACACCATATATTTT; D: NA; V: TRBV4-3; size: NA; J: TRBJ1-3
CDR3: CASSLRSGNTEAFF; DNA: TGTGCCAGCAGTTTAAGATCAGGGAACACTGAAGCTTTCTTT; D: NA; V: TRBV27; size: NA; J: TRBJ1-1
CDR3: CASSDLGGLSYEQYF; DNA: TGTGCCAGCAGTGACCTGGGCGGACTCTCCTACGAGCAGTACTTC; D: NA; V: TRBV2; size: NA; J: TRBJ2-7
CDR3: CASSLVASTDTQYF; DNA: TGTGCCAGCAGCTTGGTTGCTAGCACAGATACGCAGTATTTT; D: NA; V: TRBV7-2; size: once; J: TRBJ2-3
CDR3: CAGSLTVPHTGELFF; DNA: TGTGCCGGCAGCTTGACAGTCCCTCACACCGGGGAGCTGTTTTTT; D: NA; V: TRBV7-8; size: NA; J: TRBJ2-2
CDR3: CASSQDGRGSYNEQFF; DNA: TGCGCCAGCAGCCAAGATGGGAGGGGATCCTACAATGAGCAGTTCTTC; D: TRBD2; V: TRBV4-3; size: NA; J: TRBJ2-1
CDR3: CASSQDEGADTEAFF; DNA: TGTGCCAGCAGCCAAGACGAGGGGGCGGACACTGAAGCTTTCTTT; D: TRBD1; V: TRBV3-1/TRBV3-2; size: NA; J: TRBJ1-1
CDR3: CSVNMIMNTEAFF; DNA: TGCAGCGTTAATATGATAATGAACACTGAAGCTTTCTTT; D: NA; V: TRBV29-1; size: NA; J: TRBJ1-1
CDR3: CASSPGVGETQYF; DNA: TGTGCCAGCAGCCCCGGGGTAGGGGAGACCCAGTACTTC; D: NA; V: TRBV7-3; size: NA; J: TRBJ2-5
CDR3: CASSSPFNPPRLNTEAFF; DNA: TGTGCCAGCAGCTCCCCTTTTAATCCTCCCCGACTGAACACTGAAGCTTTCTTT; D: NA; V: TRBV11-2; size: NA; J: TRBJ1-1
CDR3: CASSVVAGELFF; DNA: TGTGCCAGCAGCGTAGTCGCCGGGGAGCTGTTTTTT; D: NA; V: TRBV9; size: NA; J: TRBJ2-2
CDR3: CASSSRGLGDGYTF; DNA: TGTGCCAGTAGTTCCAGGGGATTGGGCGATGGCTACACCTTC; D: NA; V: TRBV19; size: NA; J: TRBJ1-2
CDR3: CASSILGLGSGGEPERELFF; DNA: TGTGCCAGTAGTATCTTGGGCCTCGGGAGCGGGGGGGAGCCCGAACGGGAGCTGTTTTTT; D: TRBD2; V: TRBV19; size: NA; J: TRBJ2-2
CDR3: CASTPGPRVAGSAEQFF; DNA: TGTGCCAGCACCCCCGGGCCGAGGGTAGCGGGGAGCGCTGAGCAGTTCTTC; D: TRBD2; V: TRBV27; size: NA; J: TRBJ2-1
CDR3: CASSRGGQVVTDTQYF; DNA: TGTGCCAGCAGCCGAGGGGGGCAGGTTGTCACAGATACGCAGTATTTT; D: NA; V: TRBV7-9; size: NA; J: TRBJ2-3
CDR3: CASSSGQANSYEQYF; DNA: TGTGCCAGCAGCTCGGGACAGGCCAACTCCTACGAGCAGTACTTC; D: TRBD1; V: TRBV5-6; size: NA; J: TRBJ2-7
CDR3: CASSPLSQDLEGFGNTIYF; DNA: TGTGCCAGCTCACCTCTGAGTCAGGATCTAGAGGGATTTGGAAACACCATATATTTT; D: NA; V: TRBV18; size: NA; J: TRBJ1-3
CDR3: CASSPQDRASGRNDEQYF; DNA: TGTGCCAGCAGCCCCCAAGATCGGGCTAGCGGGAGAAACGACGAGCAGTACTTC; D: TRBD2; V: TRBV9; size: NA; J: TRBJ2-7
CDR3: CASSQDSWDTEAFF; DNA: TGCGCCAGCAGCCAAGATAGCTGGGACACTGAAGCTTTCTTT; D: NA; V: TRBV4-1; size: NA; J: TRBJ1-1
CDR3: CASSLWGATGELFF; DNA: TGTGCCAGCAGCTTATGGGGGGCCACCGGGGAGCTGTTTTTT; D: NA; V: TRBV11-2; size: NA; J: TRBJ2-2
CDR3: CASTTGPYNEQFF; DNA: TGTGCCAGCACCACAGGGCCCTACAATGAGCAGTTCTTC; D: NA; V: TRBV10-3; size: once; J: TRBJ2-1
CDR3: CATVRSTEAFF; DNA: TGTGCCACCGTCAGGTCCACTGAAGCTTTCTTT; D: NA; V: TRBV25-1; size: NA; J: TRBJ1-1
CDR3: CASLRDGNTEAFF; DNA: TGTGCCAGCCTTAGGGACGGGAACACTGAAGCTTTCTTT; D: NA; V: TRBV6-5; size: NA; J: TRBJ1-1
CDR3: CASSLKATYEQYF; DNA: TGTGCCAGCAGTTTGAAGGCTACCTACGAGCAGTACTTC; D: NA; V: TRBV27; size: NA; J: TRBJ2-7
CDR3: CASSPTGGGNIQYF; DNA: TGTGCCAGCAGCCCAACAGGGGGGGGAAACATTCAGTACTTC; D: NA; V: TRBV13; size: once; J: TRBJ2-4
CDR3: CASTLMGEDSNQPQHF; DNA: TGTGCCAGTACCCTCATGGGTGAAGATAGCAATCAGCCCCAGCATTTT; D: NA; V: TRBV19; size: NA; J: TRBJ1-5
CDR3: CASSPFSWRGPYNEQFF; DNA: TGTGCCAGCAGCCCATTCTCCTGGCGCGGTCCCTACAATGAGCAGTTCTTC; D: NA; V: TRBV7-9; size: NA; J: TRBJ2-1
CDR3: CASSPWQGARYSPLHF; DNA: TGCGCCAGCAGCCCCTGGCAGGGGGCACGTTATTCACCCCTCCACTTT; D: TRBD1; V: TRBV5-1; size: NA; J: TRBJ1-6
CDR3: CAIGTTEGSVTYEQYF; DNA: TGTGCCATCGGAACGACAGAGGGCAGCGTAACCTACGAGCAGTACTTC; D: NA; V: TRBV10-3; size: NA; J: TRBJ2-7
CDR3: CASSQLRQTQYF; DNA: TGTGCCAGCAGCCAATTGAGACAGACCCAGTACTTC; D: NA; V: TRBV3-1/TRBV3-2; size: NA; J: TRBJ2-5
CDR3: CASSLVVNTEAFF; DNA: TGTGCCAGCAGTTTGGTAGTGAACACTGAAGCTTTCTTT; D: NA; V: TRBV12-3/TRBV12-4; size: NA; J: TRBJ1-1
CDR3: CASSTREPEGGYTF; DNA: TGTGCCAGTAGTACCCGGGAACCCGAAGGGGGCTACACCTTC; D: NA; V: TRBV19; size: NA; J: TRBJ1-2
CDR3: CASRKQDGEKLFF; DNA: TGTGCCAGTAGAAAGCAGGACGGAGAAAAACTGTTTTTT; D: NA; V: TRBV19; size: NA; J: TRBJ1-4
CDR3: CASSLDARGVYGETQYF; DNA: TGTGCCAGCAGCTTAGATGCAAGAGGGGTATATGGAGAGACCCAGTACTTC; D: NA; V: TRBV7-8; size: once; J: TRBJ2-5
CDR3: CASSIAAFYYGYTF; DNA: TGTGCCAGTAGTATAGCGGCGTTCTACTATGGCTACACCTTC; D: NA; V: TRBV19; size: NA; J: TRBJ1-2
CDR3: CAWSGDSSGRAEFVADTQYF; DNA: TGTGCCTGGAGTGGGGACTCTAGCGGGAGGGCCGAATTTGTTGCAGATACGCAGTATTTT; D: TRBD2; V: TRBV30; size: NA; J: TRBJ2-3
CDR3: CASSPGSGRAREQYF; DNA: TGTGCCAGCAGCCCCGGTAGCGGGAGGGCCCGCGAGCAGTACTTC; D: TRBD2; V: TRBV5-8; size: NA; J: TRBJ2-7
CDR3: CASSTGGYTEAFF; DNA: TGTGCCAGTAGTACAGGGGGCTACACTGAAGCTTTCTTT; D: TRBD1; V: TRBV19; size: NA; J: TRBJ1-1
CDR3: CATSRGLAGRVTQYF; DNA: TGTGCCACCAGCAGAGGGCTAGCGGGGCGGGTGACCCAGTACTTC; D: TRBD2; V: TRBV15; size: NA; J: TRBJ2-5
CDR3: CASSVGSGTLDYEQYF; DNA: TGTGCCAGCAGCGTAGGAAGTGGGACCCTAGACTACGAGCAGTACTTC; D: NA; V: TRBV9; size: once; J: TRBJ2-7
CDR3: CASSRERQAGGQPQHF; DNA: TGCGCCAGCAGCCGAGAACGACAGGCGGGAGGACAGCCCCAGCATTTT; D: NA; V: TRBV4-1; size: NA; J: TRBJ1-5
CDR3: CASSQDRGKGHTEAFF; DNA: TGTGCCAGCAGCCAAGACCGTGGTAAGGGTCACACTGAAGCTTTCTTT; D: NA; V: TRBV14; size: few; J: TRBJ1-1
CDR3: CASSEGQGRYGYTF; DNA: TGTGCCAGCAGTGAGGGACAGGGGCGGTATGGCTACACCTTC; D: TRBD1; V: TRBV2; size: NA; J: TRBJ1-2
CDR3: CASSQRESYEQYF; DNA: TGTGCCAGCAGCCAGCGGGAATCCTACGAGCAGTACTTC; D: NA; V: TRBV14; size: NA; J: TRBJ2-7
CDR3: CASSYWGGTEAFF; DNA: TGTGCCAGTAGTTACTGGGGGGGGACTGAAGCTTTCTTT; D: NA; V: TRBV19; size: NA; J: TRBJ1-1
CDR3: CASSVTSGGVYLKETQYF; DNA: TGTGCCAGCAGTGTGACTAGCGGGGGGGTATATCTCAAAGAGACCCAGTACTTC; D: TRBD2; V: TRBV2; size: NA; J: TRBJ2-5
CDR3: CASSRGQGTTEAFF; DNA: TGTGCCAGCAGCCGGGGACAGGGAACCACTGAAGCTTTCTTT; D: TRBD1; V: TRBV5-4; size: NA; J: TRBJ1-1
CDR3: CAWSEGVGAAEKLFF; DNA: TGTGCCTGGAGTGAAGGCGTCGGGGCTGCTGAAAAACTGTTTTTT; D: NA; V: TRBV30; size: NA; J: TRBJ1-4
CDR3: CASSSSYYNLNNEQFF; DNA: TGTGCCAGCAGTTCTTCATACTACAACTTAAACAATGAGCAGTTCTTC; D: NA; V: TRBV27; size: once; J: TRBJ2-1
CDR3: CASSRPGTESNYGYTF; DNA: TGTGCCAGCAGCAGGCCCGGGACAGAATCTAACTATGGCTACACCTTC; D: TRBD1; V: TRBV11-2; size: NA; J: TRBJ1-2
CDR3: CASSVDSGGYNEQFF; DNA: TGTGCCAGCAGCGTAGATAGCGGGGGTTACAATGAGCAGTTCTTC; D: TRBD2; V: TRBV9; size: few; J: TRBJ2-1
CDR3: CASSQRTSEIRTDTQYF; DNA: TGCGCCAGCAGCCAGCGGACTAGCGAAATCCGCACAGATACGCAGTATTTT; D: TRBD2; V: TRBV4-1; size: NA; J: TRBJ2-3
CDR3: CATSGLSSANTEAFF; DNA: TGTGCCACCAGCGGGCTTTCGTCGGCGAACACTGAAGCTTTCTTT; D: NA; V: TRBV15; size: NA; J: TRBJ1-1
CDR3: CASSPPRATSYNEQFF; DNA: TGTGCCAGCTCACCACCGAGGGCGACGTCCTACAATGAGCAGTTCTTC; D: NA; V: TRBV18; size: once; J: TRBJ2-1
CDR3: CASRDSGNTIYF; DNA: TGTGCCAGCAGGGATTCTGGAAACACCATATATTTT; D: NA; V: TRBV6-6; size: NA; J: TRBJ1-3
CDR3: CASSLQGPLTYNEQFF; DNA: TGTGCCAGCAGCCTACAGGGGCCCCTGACCTACAATGAGCAGTTCTTC; D: TRBD1; V: TRBV27; size: NA; J: TRBJ2-1